The 13 T cell receptor beta chains below all came from one sample that was sequenced in a study of HIV-infected patients and healthy controls. TCRdb passed the 5' RACE reads through MiXCR, listing each CDR3 protein once. The sample holds around 18,000 distinct CDR3 sequences, over 15% seen once. The sequencing sample was made of CD8+ T cells from blood. These receptors all come from a human donor in good health.

In this sample, this clonotype turned up many times. The chain has TRBV10-3 and TRBJ1-6; no definite D call. The CDR3 is made up of 18 amino acids. The ends were cut back, 0 bases at V and 0 bases at J, with 12 bases in the middle. Germline values: CDR1 ENHRY, CDR2 SYGVKD. CDR3 region: CAISESNLGFSYNSPLHF. DNA for the CDR3: TGTGCCATCAGTGAGTCGAATCTCGGCTTCTCCTATAATTCACCCCTCCACTTT.

This clonotype was picked up many times. The genes are TRBV3-1 and TRBJ2-7; possibly TRBD1 for D (6 bases). The CDR3 loop spans 12 amino acids. The V gene's germline CDR1 is LGHDT and CDR2 YNNKEL (reference sequence). The V end was cut by 4 bases, the J end by 3 bases, with 7 bases between. In nucleotides, the CDR3 is TGTGCCAGCAGCCCGACAGGCTACGAGCAGTACTTC. Protein: CASSPTGYEQYF.

This clonotype was picked up a small number of times. The CDR3 loop is CASSSGASYNEQFF. The CDR3 DNA follows: TGTGCCAGCAGTTCGGGGGCATCCTACAATGAGCAGTTCTTC. V and J are TRBV12-3 or TRBV12-4 and TRBJ2-1; tentatively, D is TRBD1 or TRBD2 (6 bases each). V was clipped by 4 bases and J by 1 base, with 8 bases between them. The CDR3 runs to 14 residues.

This clonotype was counted between two and nine times. The gene calls are TRBV14 and TRBJ2-7; D could derive from TRBD1 or TRBD2 (7 bases each). This CDR3 contains 14 residues. V lost 3 bases and J 2 bases, leaving 11 bases between the germline ends. CDR1 is SGHDN and CDR2 is FVKESK in the germline V gene. Here the CDR3 reads CASSHQGGAYEQYF. The CDR3 bases are TGTGCCAGCAGCCATCAGGGGGGGGCCTACGAGCAGTACTTC.

This clonotype occurred many times. The chain links TRBV6-4 to TRBJ2-3, with D possibly called TRBD1 or TRBD2 (5 bases each). Germline V gene sequence: CDR1 MRHNA, CDR2 SNTAGT. With 2 bases removed from V and 8 bases from J, the gap between germline ends came to 11 bases. CDR3 length: 13 amino acids. In nucleotides, the CDR3 is TGTGCCAGCAGTGACGGGGACGAGACTACGCAGTATTTT. Amino acid sequence: CASSDGDETTQYF.

This clonotype is categorized as medium-sized (0.01 to 0.1%). V gene TRBV20-1 combines with J gene TRBJ2-1; TRBD2 aligns across 10 bases. Germline values: CDR1 DFQATT, CDR2 SNEGSKA (reference sequence). V shed 6 bases and J 7 bases; nucleotides not matched to a gene: 9. This CDR3 region has 14 residues. CDR3 loop: CSAGSGRWENEQFF. CDR3 in DNA: TGCAGTGCGGGTAGCGGGAGGTGGGAGAATGAGCAGTTCTTC.

This clonotype was seen ten or more times. The chain couples TRBV30 to TRBJ2-4, with 11 bases that match TRBD1. CDR1 and CDR2 (germline): GTSNPN, SVGIG (reference sequence). The CDR3 has 17 amino acids. The J segment lost 0 bases and the V segment lost 4 bases, leaving 8 bases of the junction unmatched. The CDR3 loop is CAWTGTGGLEAKNIQYF. The CDR3 region has the DNA TGTGCCTGGACCGGGACAGGGGGTTTAGAAGCCAAAAACATTCAGTACTTC.

Ten or more counts support this clonotype. The genes are TRBV12-3 or TRBV12-4 and TRBJ2-1, with 7 bases lining up with TRBD1. The J segment lost 5 bases and the V segment lost 3 bases, leaving 13 bases of the junction unmatched. The CDR3 runs 17 residues. The CDR3 coding sequence is TGTGCCAGCAGTTTTTGGACAGGAGCCATAAAAAACAATGAGCAGTTCTTC. This gives the protein CASSFWTGAIKNNEQFF.

This clonotype was counted only a few times. The J gene is TRBJ2-2, the V gene TRBV6-5; weak D call: TRBD2 (5 bases). CDR1 is MNHEY and CDR2 is SVGAGI in the germline V gene. V lost 6 bases to trimming and J lost 13 bases, with 15 bases between them. This CDR3 has 12 residues. The DNA of the CDR3 is TGTGCCAGCAGCCTACAGTCAGAGGGGCTGTTTTTT. It codes for CASSLQSEGLFF.

The genes are TRBV9 and TRBJ1-3, with D possibly TRBD1 on 5 matching bases. Germline V CDR1 and CDR2: SGDLS, YYNGEE. The CDR3 has 16 amino acids. The V gene lost 4 bases and the J gene lost 3 bases, with 17 bases spanning the gap. In nucleotides, the CDR3 is TGTGCCAGCAGCTCTTTTCCGGGACCAGGTGGAAACACCATATATTTT. This encodes CASSSFPGPGGNTIYF.

At least ten counts were recorded for this clonotype. The genes are TRBV20-1 and TRBJ1-5; D is perhaps TRBD1 (6 bases). Germline CDR1 DFQATT, CDR2 SNEGSKA (reference sequence). Trimming took 4 bases from V and 2 from J, leaving 12 bases between them. The CDR3 length is 14 residues. CDR3 in amino acids: CSATGRQGNQPQHF. The CDR3 nucleotides read TGCAGTGCTACCGGGAGACAGGGCAATCAGCCCCAGCATTTT.

The rearrangement joins TRBV7-9 to TRBJ1-1; no clear D gene. Germline values: CDR1 SEHNR, CDR2 FQNEAQ (reference sequence). The CDR3 has 12 residues. Between the trimmed V and J ends, which lost 7 bases and 1 base, there was a span of 7 bases. The CDR3 protein is CASIRWNTEAFF. The CDR3 DNA reads TGTGCCAGCATTCGATGGAACACTGAAGCTTTCTTT.

This clonotype has a handful of counts. The J gene is TRBJ2-7, the V gene TRBV4-3; TRBD2 agrees at 11 bases. J was trimmed by 2 bases and V by 3 bases; bases with no gene match: 3. Per germline, CDR1 LGHNA and CDR2 YSLEER. The CDR3 spans 15 residues. The CDR3 DNA reads as TGCGCCAGCAGCCAGGCTAGCGGGGGGCCCTACGAGCAGTACTTC. It yields the protein CASSQASGGPYEQYF.